This TCR beta chain was captured by sequencing in a study of T cells in Graves' hyperthyroidism and ophthalmopathy. Amplification of TCR beta CDR3 regions was performed using RNA transcripts as template. The primer set for the first-round RT-PCR of the TCR CDR3 was HTBI. TCRdb ran MiXCR on the multiplex PCR reads and lists one entry per CDR3 protein. The table has roughly 500,000 distinct CDR3 sequences, 40% to 55% seen once. Overall study results and limits: Ophthalmopathy was model-predicted a median about 6.7 months pre-onset.

This clonotype was counted ten times or more. The antigen remains unidentified. V was pared by 4 bases and J by 5 bases, with 11 bases between. This CDR3 region has 13 residues. Germline V CDR1 and CDR2: LNHDA, SQIVND (reference sequence). The chain employs TRBV19 and TRBJ1-2; D not resolved. Sample: peripheral blood or thyroid tissue (not recorded which). The clonotype comes from an adult woman with Graves' disease, either hyperthyroidism or ophthalmopathy (not recorded which). CDR3 sequence: CASSTGLGYGYTF. The CDR3 region has the DNA TGTGCCAGTAGTACCGGCTTAGGGTATGGCTACACCTTC.